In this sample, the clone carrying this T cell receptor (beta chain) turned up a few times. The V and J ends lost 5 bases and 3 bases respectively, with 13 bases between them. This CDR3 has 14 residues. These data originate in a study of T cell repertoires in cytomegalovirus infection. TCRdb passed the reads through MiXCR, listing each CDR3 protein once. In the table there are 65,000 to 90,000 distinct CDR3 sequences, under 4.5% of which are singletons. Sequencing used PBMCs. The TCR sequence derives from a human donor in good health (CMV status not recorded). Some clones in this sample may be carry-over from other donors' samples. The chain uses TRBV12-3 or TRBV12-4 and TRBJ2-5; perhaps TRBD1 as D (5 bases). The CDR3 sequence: CASSLSDSKETQYF. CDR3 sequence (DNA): TGTGCCAGCAGTCTAAGTGACAGCAAAGAGACCCAGTACTTC.